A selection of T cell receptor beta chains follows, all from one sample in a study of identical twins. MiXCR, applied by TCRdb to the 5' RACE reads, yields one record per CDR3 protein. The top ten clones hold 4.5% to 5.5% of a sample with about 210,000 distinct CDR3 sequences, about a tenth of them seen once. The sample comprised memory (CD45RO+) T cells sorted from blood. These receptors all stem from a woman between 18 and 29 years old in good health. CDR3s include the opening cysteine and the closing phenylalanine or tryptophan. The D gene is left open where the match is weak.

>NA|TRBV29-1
CSTPLAYDNQETQYF
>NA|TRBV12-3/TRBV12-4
CASSEGSRSYEQYF
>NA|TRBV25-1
CASSELTGRSTDTQYF
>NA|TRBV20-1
CSAGRNEHGYTF
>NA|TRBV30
CAWSTNGRNTIYF
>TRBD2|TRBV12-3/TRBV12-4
CASSLTSGVWQTQYF
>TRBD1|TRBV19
CASSNGQGIQETQYF
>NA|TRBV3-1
CASSQRTVNSPLHF
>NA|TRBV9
CASSVGDEETQYF
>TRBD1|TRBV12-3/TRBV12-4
CASRPSDREAFF
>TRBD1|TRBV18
CASSFGQAHTDTQYF